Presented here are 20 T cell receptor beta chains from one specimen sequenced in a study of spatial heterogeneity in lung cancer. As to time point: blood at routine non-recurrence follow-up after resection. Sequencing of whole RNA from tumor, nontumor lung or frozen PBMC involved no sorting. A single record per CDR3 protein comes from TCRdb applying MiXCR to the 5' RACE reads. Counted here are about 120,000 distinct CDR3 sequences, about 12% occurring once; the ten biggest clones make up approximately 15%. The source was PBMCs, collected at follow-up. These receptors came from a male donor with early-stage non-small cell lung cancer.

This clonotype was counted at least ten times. The CDR3 sequence is CASSLFSSGYTF. The CDR3 DNA reads TGTGCCAGCAGCTTATTCTCATCGGGCTACACCTTC. V and J are TRBV11-2 and TRBJ1-2; D gene uncertain. Per the germline V gene, CDR1 is SGHAT and CDR2 is FQNNGV. CDR3 size: 12 residues. V lost 2 bases to trimming and J lost 8 bases, with 9 bases between them.

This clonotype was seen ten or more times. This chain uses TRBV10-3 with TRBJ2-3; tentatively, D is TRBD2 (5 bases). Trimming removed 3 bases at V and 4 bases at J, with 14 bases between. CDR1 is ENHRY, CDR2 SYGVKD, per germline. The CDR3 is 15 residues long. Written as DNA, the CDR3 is TGTGCCATCAGTGAAGGAGGCAGACCCGCAGATACGCAGTATTTT. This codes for CAISEGGRPADTQYF.

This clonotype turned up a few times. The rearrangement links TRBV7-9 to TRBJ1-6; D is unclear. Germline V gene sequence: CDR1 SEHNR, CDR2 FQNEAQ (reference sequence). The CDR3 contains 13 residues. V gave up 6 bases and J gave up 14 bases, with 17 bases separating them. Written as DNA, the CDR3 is TGTGCCAGCAGTTCTCAGTCTGGGGTCACCCTCCACTTT. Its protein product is CASSSQSGVTLHF. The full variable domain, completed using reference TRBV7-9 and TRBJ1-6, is DTGVSQNPRHKITKRGQNVTFRCDPISEHNRLYWYRQTLGQGPEFLTYFQNEAQLEKSRLLSDRFSAERPKGSFSTLEIQRTEQGDSAMYLCASSSQSGVTLHFGNGTRLTVT.

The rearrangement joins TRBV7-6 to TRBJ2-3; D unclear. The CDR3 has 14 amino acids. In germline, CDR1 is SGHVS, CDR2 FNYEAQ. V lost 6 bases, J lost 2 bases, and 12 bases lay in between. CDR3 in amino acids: CASRPRLATDTQYF. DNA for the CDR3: TGTGCCAGCAGACCCCGGTTGGCCACAGATACGCAGTATTTT. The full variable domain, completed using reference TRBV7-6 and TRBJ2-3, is GAGVSQSPRYKVTKRGQDVALRCDPISGHVSLYWYRQALGQGPEFLTYFNYEAQQDKSGLPNDRFSAERPEGSISTLTIQRTEQRDSAMYRCASRPRLATDTQYFGPGTRLTVL.

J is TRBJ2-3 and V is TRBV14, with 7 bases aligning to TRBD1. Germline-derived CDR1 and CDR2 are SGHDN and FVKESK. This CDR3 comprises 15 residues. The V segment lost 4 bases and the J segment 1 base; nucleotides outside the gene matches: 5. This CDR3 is CASSPPGTGTDTQYF. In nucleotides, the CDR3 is TGTGCCAGCAGCCCTCCCGGGACAGGCACAGATACGCAGTATTTT.

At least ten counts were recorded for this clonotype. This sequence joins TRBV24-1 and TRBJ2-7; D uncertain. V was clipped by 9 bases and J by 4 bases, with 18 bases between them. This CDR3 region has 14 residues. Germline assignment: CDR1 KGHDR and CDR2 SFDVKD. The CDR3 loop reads CATSTASSPYEQYF. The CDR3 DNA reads TGTGCCACCTCTACGGCGAGCAGTCCGTACGAGCAGTACTTC.

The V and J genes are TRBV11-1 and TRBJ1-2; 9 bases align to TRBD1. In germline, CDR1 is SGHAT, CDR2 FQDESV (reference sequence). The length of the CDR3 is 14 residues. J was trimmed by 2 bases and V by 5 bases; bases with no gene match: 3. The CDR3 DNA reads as TGTGCCAGCAGCCACGGGACAGGGAACTATGGCTACACCTTC. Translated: CASSHGTGNYGYTF.

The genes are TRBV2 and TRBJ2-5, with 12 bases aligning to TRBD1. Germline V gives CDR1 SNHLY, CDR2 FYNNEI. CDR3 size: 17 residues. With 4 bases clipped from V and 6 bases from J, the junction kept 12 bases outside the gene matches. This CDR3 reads CASSVHSGTGGGKTQYF. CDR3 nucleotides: TGTGCCAGCAGTGTCCACTCCGGGACAGGGGGCGGGAAGACCCAGTACTTC. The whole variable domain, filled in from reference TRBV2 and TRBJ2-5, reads EPEVTQTPSHQVTQMGQEVILRCVPISNHLYFYWYRQILGQKVEFLVSFYNNEISEKSEIFDDQFSVERPDGSNFTLKIRSTKLEDSAMYFCASSVHSGTGGGKTQYFGPGTRLLVL.

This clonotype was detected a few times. CDR3 protein: CASSLRSGEDGYTF. The CDR3 nucleotides are TGCGCCAGCAGCTTGCGATCGGGGGAGGATGGCTACACCTTC. The V call is TRBV5-1, the J call TRBJ1-2, with D perhaps TRBD1 (5 bases). Trimming stripped 1 base from V and 6 bases from J, with 13 bases between. The CDR3 is 14 residues long. Germline loops: CDR1 SGHRS, CDR2 YFSETQ.

The CDR3 DNA follows: TGTGCCAGCAGCCCAACATTTAGCGGGGGGGCGGGAGATACGCAGTATTTT. It specifies CASSPTFSGGAGDTQYF. The chain combines TRBV7-6 with TRBJ2-3; the match to TRBD2 covers 11 bases. Germline loops: CDR1 SGHVS, CDR2 FNYEAQ. The CDR3 is 17 amino acids. V lost 5 bases to trimming and J lost 5 bases; unmatched junction nucleotides: 12.

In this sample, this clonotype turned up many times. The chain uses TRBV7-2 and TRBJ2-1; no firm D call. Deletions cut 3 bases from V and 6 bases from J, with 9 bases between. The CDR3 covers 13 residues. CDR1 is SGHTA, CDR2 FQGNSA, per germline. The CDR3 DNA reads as TGTGCCAGCAGCTTGGATAGTGTCAATGAGCAGTTCTTC. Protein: CASSLDSVNEQFF.

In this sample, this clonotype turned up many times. CDR3 region: CASRQGGKETQYF. The CDR3 nucleotides read TGTGCCAGTAGACAGGGCGGGAAAGAGACCCAGTACTTC. This chain links TRBV28 with TRBJ2-5; TRBD1 is a possible D gene (7 bases). The CDR3 extends over 13 amino acids. Germline lookup yields CDR1 MDHEN and CDR2 SYDVKM. Trimming took 9 bases from V and 3 from J, leaving 14 bases between them.

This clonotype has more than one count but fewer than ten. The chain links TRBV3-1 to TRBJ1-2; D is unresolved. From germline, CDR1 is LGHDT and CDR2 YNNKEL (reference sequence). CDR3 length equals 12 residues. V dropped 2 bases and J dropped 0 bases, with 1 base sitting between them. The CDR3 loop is CASSQTNYGYTF. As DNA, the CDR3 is TGTGCCAGCAGCCAAACTAACTATGGCTACACCTTC.

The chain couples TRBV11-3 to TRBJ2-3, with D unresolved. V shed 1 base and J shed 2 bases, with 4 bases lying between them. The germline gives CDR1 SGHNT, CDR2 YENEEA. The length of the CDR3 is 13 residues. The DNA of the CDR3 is TGTGCCAGCAGCTTAGCCCACACAGATACGCAGTATTTT. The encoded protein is CASSLAHTDTQYF.

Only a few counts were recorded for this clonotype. CDR3 protein: CASSPQVLTYRYTF. The CDR3, as DNA: TGTGCCAGCAGCCCACAGGTCCTGACCTATCGGTACACCTTC. V is TRBV7-9 and J is TRBJ1-2; TRBD1 might be the D (5 bases). The CDR3 sequence is 14 residues long. V lost 5 bases and J 11 bases, leaving 21 bases between the germline ends. The germline V gene encodes CDR1 SEHNR and CDR2 FQNEAQ (reference sequence).

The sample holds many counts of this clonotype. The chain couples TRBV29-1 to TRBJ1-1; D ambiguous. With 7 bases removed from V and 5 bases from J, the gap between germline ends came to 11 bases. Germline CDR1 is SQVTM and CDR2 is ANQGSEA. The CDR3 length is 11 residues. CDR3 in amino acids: CSGGRGTEAFF. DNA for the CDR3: TGCAGCGGTGGTCGGGGAACTGAAGCTTTCTTT. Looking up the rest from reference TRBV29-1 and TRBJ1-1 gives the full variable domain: SAVISQKPSRDICQRGTSLTIQCQVDSQVTMMFWYRQQPGQSLTLIATANQGSEATYESGFVIDKFPISRPNLTFSTLTVSNMSPEDSSIYLCSGGRGTEAFFGQGTRLTVV.

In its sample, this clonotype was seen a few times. CDR3 sequence (DNA): TGTGCCAGCAGCCGCATTCCGTCGGACAGACCCGACGAGCAGTACTTC. It translates to CASSRIPSDRPDEQYF. The rearrangement uses TRBV27 and TRBJ2-7; D may be TRBD1 (6 bases). The CDR3 runs 16 residues. Germline CDR1 reads MNHEY; CDR2 reads SMNVEV (reference sequence). V lost 6 bases, J lost 5 bases, and 23 bases lay in between.

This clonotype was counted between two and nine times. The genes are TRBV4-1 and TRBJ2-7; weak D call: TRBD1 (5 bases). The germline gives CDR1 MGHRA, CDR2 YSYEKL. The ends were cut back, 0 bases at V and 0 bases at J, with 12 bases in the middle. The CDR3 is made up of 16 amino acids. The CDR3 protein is CASSQDPTVVSYEQYF. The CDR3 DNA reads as TGCGCCAGCAGCCAAGATCCGACAGTAGTCTCCTACGAGCAGTACTTC.

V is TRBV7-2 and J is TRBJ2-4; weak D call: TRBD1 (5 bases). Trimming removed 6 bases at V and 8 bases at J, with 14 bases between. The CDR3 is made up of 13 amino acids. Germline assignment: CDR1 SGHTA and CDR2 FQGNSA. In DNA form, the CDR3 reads TGTGCCAGCAGGTTCTCCAGGGTTGACATTCAGTACTTC. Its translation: CASRFSRVDIQYF.

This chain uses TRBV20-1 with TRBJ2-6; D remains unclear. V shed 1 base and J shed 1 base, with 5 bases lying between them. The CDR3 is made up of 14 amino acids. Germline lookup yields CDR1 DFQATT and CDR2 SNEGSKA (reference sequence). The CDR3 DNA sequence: TGCAGTGCTAGAGCCGGGTCTGGGGCCAACGTCCTGACTTTC. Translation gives CSARAGSGANVLTF.